The 31 T cell receptor beta chains below all came from one sample that was sequenced in a study of Graves' ophthalmopathy and Graves' hyperthyroidism. Using RNA transcripts, the TCR beta CDR3 regions were amplified. First-round RT-PCR relied on HTBI primers, and a second-round multiplex PCR came next. TCRdb re-analysed the multiplex PCR reads in MiXCR, keeping a single row per CDR3 protein. The repertoire consists of roughly 610,000 distinct CDR3 sequences, with 20% to 25% occurring once and the leading ten covering around 7%. Sequenced sample: peripheral blood. These receptor sequences come from a woman in her late teens or twenties with stable Graves' hyperthyroidism. Some clones in this sample may be carry-over from other donors' samples.

The CDR3 loop reads CASSVEGQVGDAEAFF. CDR3 DNA sequence: TGTGCCAGCAGCGTAGAGGGACAGGTCGGGGATGCTGAAGCTTTCTTT. The gene calls are TRBV9 and TRBJ1-1; 8 bases fit TRBD1. CDR1 and CDR2 (germline): SGDLS, YYNGEE. Germline trimming cut 0 bases from V and 6 bases from J; bases unmatched to any gene: 10. The CDR3 loop spans 16 amino acids.

The count of this clonotype is one. Here the CDR3 omits its conserved ending phenylalanine or tryptophan, so a read error is the likely source. This rearrangement joins TRBV29-1 to TRBJ1-2; 11 bases line up with TRBD1. The CDR3 consists of 14 residues. In germline, CDR1 is SQVTM, CDR2 ANQGSEA. V lost 5 bases to trimming and J lost 6 bases; unmatched junction nucleotides: 8. The CDR3: CSVTGTGGKHGYTY. The DNA of the CDR3 is TGCAGCGTTACCGGGACAGGGGGGAAACATGGCTACACCTAC.

This clonotype has ten or more counts. The chain is built from TRBV24-1 and TRBJ1-1, with a possible D match to TRBD1 (5 bases). Deletions cut 10 bases from V and 1 base from J, with 24 bases between. The CDR3 loop spans 17 amino acids. Germline V gene lookup returns CDR1 KGHDR and CDR2 SFDVKD. The CDR3 region has the DNA TGTGCCACGACCCATCGGGACCGGAACACCCCGAACACTGAAGCTTTCTTT. This encodes CATTHRDRNTPNTEAFF.

A few counts support this clonotype. The genes are TRBV2 and TRBJ1-1, with D maybe TRBD1 (5 bases). This CDR3 spans 12 amino acids. The germline V gene encodes CDR1 SNHLY and CDR2 FYNNEI. V lost 6 bases and J lost 8, with 13 bases in between. The CDR3, as DNA: TGTGCCAGCAGCCACCCGGGGGGGGAAGCTTTCTTT. This codes for CASSHPGGEAFF.

This clonotype came up many times. V usage is TRBV29-1 and J usage is TRBJ2-7; the D gene is possibly TRBD1 (6 bases). This CDR3 comprises 16 residues. Germline V lookup: CDR1 SQVTM, CDR2 ANQGSEA. The V gene lost 1 base and the J gene lost 2 bases, with 18 bases spanning the gap. The CDR3 nucleotides read TGCAGCGTTGAAGTCGGGGACAAGGCGCTAACCTACGAGCAGTACTTC. As protein: CSVEVGDKALTYEQYF.

The chain combines TRBV20-1 with TRBJ2-7; 16 bases agree with TRBD2. Trimming at V came to 0 bases and at J to 6 bases, leaving 5 bases not matched to a gene. Germline V gene lookup returns CDR1 DFQATT and CDR2 SNEGSKA (reference sequence). The CDR3 loop spans 16 amino acids. The CDR3 sequence: CSARDPGLAGGGEQYF. The CDR3 DNA reads TGCAGTGCTAGAGATCCGGGACTAGCGGGAGGGGGCGAGCAGTACTTC.

There are many counts of this clonotype. The V gene is TRBV19, the J gene TRBJ1-5; TRBD1 is a possible D gene (6 bases). Trimming took off 7 bases at V and 7 bases at J, with 17 bases between the two ends. The CDR3 has 14 amino acids. Germline lookup yields CDR1 LNHDA and CDR2 SQIVND (reference sequence). The CDR3 protein is CASTIAGGGQPQHF. CDR3 DNA sequence: TGTGCCAGTACCATAGCGGGGGGCGGACAGCCCCAGCATTTT.

This clonotype has at least ten counts. The J gene is TRBJ2-7, the V gene TRBV28, with D possibly called TRBD1 or TRBD2 (7 bases each). This CDR3 region has 14 residues. Deletions cut 5 bases from V and 2 bases from J, with 13 bases between. Germline values: CDR1 MDHEN, CDR2 SYDVKM. CDR3 coding DNA: TGTGCCAGCAGTCTGACAGGGAGGGCCTACGAGCAGTACTTC. Translation: CASSLTGRAYEQYF. Full variable domain (missing parts from reference TRBV28 and TRBJ2-7): DVKVTQSSRYLVKRTGEKVFLECVQDMDHENMFWYRQDPGLGLRLIYFSYDVKMKEKGDIPEGYSVSREKKERFSLILESASTNQTSMYLCASSLTGRAYEQYFGPGTRLTVT.

Ten or more counts support this clonotype. The V and J genes are TRBV7-3 and TRBJ1-6; D is possibly TRBD1 (6 bases). CDR3 size: 16 residues. The V gene lost 1 base and the J gene lost 7 bases, with 14 bases spanning the gap. Germline V gene lookup returns CDR1 SGHTA and CDR2 FQGTGA. The CDR3: CASSLRKGGTNSPLHF. The CDR3 DNA reads TGTGCCAGCAGCTTAAGGAAAGGGGGGACCAATTCACCCCTCCACTTT.

This clonotype was found many times. One end of the junction fails to match germline, which may point to a read error. V is TRBV6-5 and J is TRBJ2-4, with 7 bases aligning to TRBD1. Germline loops: CDR1 MNHEY, CDR2 SVGAGI. CDR3 length equals 16 residues. The CDR3 here is CASSYDHRGTKNIKYF. CDR3 DNA sequence: TGTGCCAGCAGTTACGACCACAGGGGAACCAAAAACATTAAGTACTTC.

This clonotype was found many times. The chain couples TRBV27 to TRBJ2-6, with TRBD1 identical over 10 bases. Trimming cost V 5 bases and J 0 bases; bases outside gene matches: 7. The CDR3 sequence is 18 residues long. Germline CDR1 is MNHEY and CDR2 is SMNVEV (reference sequence). As DNA, the CDR3 is TGTGCCAGCAGTCGCCCGACAGGGGGCGGCTCTGGGGCCAACGTCCTGACTTTC. Protein sequence: CASSRPTGGGSGANVLTF.

This clonotype was seen many times. J is TRBJ2-5 and V is TRBV11-2, with D possibly matching TRBD1 (6 bases). The germline V gene encodes CDR1 SGHAT and CDR2 FQNNGV. V was shortened by 3 bases and J by 4 bases, with 12 bases between the two germline ends. This CDR3 spans 14 amino acids. In DNA form, the CDR3 reads TGTGCCAGCAGCTTTACGGGACATTCAGAGACCCAGTACTTC. Its protein is CASSFTGHSETQYF.

The gene calls are TRBV3-1 and TRBJ2-5; tentatively, D is TRBD2 (6 bases). V gave up 0 bases and J gave up 9 bases, with 8 bases separating them. The CDR3 runs 12 residues. In germline, CDR1 is LGHDT, CDR2 YNNKEL (reference sequence). The CDR3, as DNA: TGTGCCAGCAGCCAAGAGGGAGGAGCCCAGTACTTC. This encodes CASSQEGGAQYF.

This clonotype came up a few times. This chain joins TRBV28 and TRBJ1-5; no reliable D call. Germline V gene sequence: CDR1 MDHEN, CDR2 SYDVKM. CDR3 length: 12 residues. With 1 base removed from V and 7 bases from J, the gap between germline ends came to 5 bases. The CDR3 DNA reads as TGTGCCAGCAGTTTATCTAGGCAGCCCCAGCATTTT. This gives the protein CASSLSRQPQHF.

As DNA, the CDR3 is TGTGCCAGCAGGCCAAACAGGGGGCCTCGGACCACTGAAGCTTTCTTT. Amino acid sequence: CASRPNRGPRTTEAFF. V and J are TRBV11-2 and TRBJ1-1; 9 bases are a match to TRBD1. Germline trimming cut 6 bases from V and 4 bases from J; bases unmatched to any gene: 12. The CDR3 length is 16 residues. CDR1 is SGHAT and CDR2 is FQNNGV in the germline V gene.

This clonotype has a handful of counts. A clone one base away is much larger, so this may be a read error. J is TRBJ1-1 and V is TRBV6-1; D may be TRBD1 (5 bases). The CDR3 is 14 amino acids. The V end lost 3 bases, the J end lost 0 bases, and 8 bases lay between the germline ends. From germline, CDR1 is MNHNS and CDR2 SASEGT. The CDR3 sequence: CASSETAMNTEAFF. CDR3 coding DNA: TGTGCCAGCAGTGAGACAGCGATGAACACTGAAGCTTTCTTT.

This clonotype was detected ten times or more. The V call is TRBV7-2, the J call TRBJ1-1; D remains unclear. V shed 3 bases and J shed 5 bases, with 10 bases lying between them. Germline CDR1 is SGHTA and CDR2 is FQGNSA. CDR3 length: 13 residues. Written as DNA, the CDR3 is TGTGCCAGCAGCTTGGACCCGGGGACTGAAGCTTTCTTT. This gives the protein CASSLDPGTEAFF.

The gene calls are TRBV12-3 or TRBV12-4 and TRBJ1-1; perhaps TRBD1 as D (5 bases). The CDR3 has 13 residues. Trimming took 10 bases from V and 0 from J, leaving 12 bases between them. The CDR3 reads CATRRDLNTEAFF. In nucleotides, the CDR3 is TGTGCCACCCGCCGGGACCTGAACACTGAAGCTTTCTTT.

This clonotype was observed at least ten times. For the CDR3, the DNA is TGTGCCAGCAGTCTCCGCCGGAGACACGGAGGGGACGAGCAGTACTTC. Its translation is CASSLRRRHGGDEQYF. This rearrangement joins TRBV12-3 or TRBV12-4 to TRBJ2-7, with D possibly matching TRBD2 (6 bases). This CDR3 is 16 amino acids long. Deletions cut 5 bases from V and 5 bases from J, with 22 bases between.

A few counts support this clonotype. The chain employs TRBV7-2 and TRBJ2-4, with D possibly TRBD1 on 5 matching bases. Germline assignment: CDR1 SGHTA and CDR2 FQGNSA. V gave up 1 base and J gave up 0 bases, with 10 bases separating them. The CDR3 has 16 residues. In DNA, the CDR3 is TGTGCCAGCAGCTTAGGCCCAGGGCGAGCCAAAAACATTCAGTACTTC. It specifies CASSLGPGRAKNIQYF.

This chain links TRBV20-1 with TRBJ2-7; 7 bases align to TRBD2. CDR3 length: 16 residues. J gave up 0 bases and V 6 bases, and 14 bases lay outside the gene matches. CDR1 and CDR2 from the germline V gene are DFQATT and SNEGSKA (reference sequence). The CDR3 loop reads CSAARLARSGSYEQYF. CDR3 nucleotide sequence: TGCAGTGCAGCTAGACTAGCACGGTCGGGCTCCTACGAGCAGTACTTC.

The gene calls are TRBV3-1 and TRBJ2-7; no clear D. CDR3 length: 12 amino acids. The germline V gene has CDR1 LGHDT and CDR2 YNNKEL (reference sequence). V lost 0 bases and J 6 bases, leaving 6 bases between the germline ends. In DNA, the CDR3 is TGTGCCAGCAGCCAAGATGGCGGCGAGCAGTACTTC. Translated, it gives CASSQDGGEQYF.

To note about this clonotype: One base away lies a much larger clone, so this may be a sequencing read error. The chain is built from TRBV6-1 and TRBJ2-2; 7 positions agree with TRBD1. Germline values: CDR1 MNHNS, CDR2 SASEGT. The CDR3 sequence is 15 residues long. DNA of the CDR3: TGTGCCAGCAGTGGGCAGGGGGTTAACACCGGGGAGCTGTGTTTT. Translation: CASSGQGVNTGELCF.

This clonotype showed up many times. The J gene is TRBJ1-6, the V gene TRBV12-3 or TRBV12-4; no clear D. The CDR3 runs to 13 residues. Trimming removed 5 bases from V and 7 bases from J, with 9 bases in between. CDR3 sequence (DNA): TGTGCCAGCAGTCCTCAGGCGAATTCACCCCTCCACTTT. This encodes CASSPQANSPLHF.

This sequence joins TRBV4-1 and TRBJ1-5, with TRBD1 matching over 9 bases. The CDR3 extends over 15 amino acids. The V gene end was trimmed by 1 base and the J gene end by 7 bases; junction bases not matched to a gene: 5. CDR1 is MGHRA and CDR2 is YSYEKL in the germline V gene. The CDR3 nucleotides are TGCGCCAGCAGCCAAGGGGGACAGGGCGAGCAGCCCCAGCATTTT. Translated, it gives CASSQGGQGEQPQHF.

The table lists this clonotype with a few counts. The gene calls are TRBV6-1 and TRBJ1-6; 7 nucleotides match TRBD1. Germline values: CDR1 MNHNS, CDR2 SASEGT. The J segment lost 9 bases and the V segment lost 0 bases, leaving 2 bases of the junction unmatched. The CDR3 has 14 residues. This CDR3 is CASSEARGPSPLHF. The CDR3 DNA reads TGTGCCAGCAGTGAAGCAAGGGGGCCTTCACCCCTCCACTTT.

The rearrangement joins TRBV7-8 to TRBJ1-1; TRBD1 might be the D (6 bases). V was trimmed by 6 bases and J by 1 base, leaving 15 bases between them. The CDR3 is 15 amino acids. Looked up from germline, CDR1 is SGHVS and CDR2 is FQNEAQ. The CDR3, as DNA: TGTGCCAGCAGATCCCGGGGGCGGCGGAACACTGAAGCTTTCTTT. Residues: CASRSRGRRNTEAFF.

This clonotype came up many times. The chain links TRBV28 to TRBJ1-2, with 9 bases fitting TRBD1. The trim removed 4 bases at V and 8 bases at J, leaving 14 bases unmatched. Germline loops: CDR1 MDHEN, CDR2 SYDVKM. This CDR3 contains 16 residues. The CDR3 coding sequence is TGTGCCAGCAGTTCCACATTCCCGGACAGGGGTAAAGGCTACACCTTC. Protein product: CASSSTFPDRGKGYTF.

This clonotype has ten or more counts. The chain employs TRBV15 and TRBJ2-5; no reliable D call. V was cut by 0 bases and J by 9 bases, with 14 bases left in between. The CDR3 has 14 residues. CDR1 and CDR2 (germline): LNHNV, YYDKDF (reference sequence). The CDR3 reads CATSRDVGGRPQYF. CDR3 DNA: TGTGCCACCAGCAGAGATGTTGGCGGTCGACCCCAGTACTTC.

This clonotype occurred many times. The chain combines TRBV27 with TRBJ2-5, with a weak D call TRBD2 (6 bases). V was cut by 2 bases and J by 9 bases, with 19 bases left in between. CDR3 length equals 15 residues. The germline CDR1 and CDR2 sequences are MNHEY and SMNVEV (reference sequence). The CDR3 DNA sequence: TGTGCCAGCAGTTTAGCCGGGAGCTCCCCCTTGCCCCAGTACTTC. Amino acids: CASSLAGSSPLPQYF.

In its sample, this clonotype was seen a few times. This chain connects TRBV12-3 or TRBV12-4 to TRBJ1-1; 7 positions agree with TRBD1. The CDR3 runs 12 residues. The V gene end was trimmed by 5 bases and the J gene end by 6 bases; junction bases not matched to a gene: 3. The CDR3 DNA sequence: TGTGCCAGCAGTAAAACAGGGGCTGAAGCTTTCTTT. This sequence encodes CASSKTGAEAFF.